The clone carrying this TCR beta chain was found a few times. No antigen is known for it. These data belong to a study of T cells in Graves' hyperthyroidism and ophthalmopathy. From germline, CDR1 is SEHNR and CDR2 FQNEAQ (reference sequence). The CDR3 length is 19 residues. The V and J ends lost 1 base and 4 bases respectively, with 26 bases between them. Lactation, pregnancy, other autoimmune disease or uncontrolled infection led to exclusion of patients. Based on clinical symptoms, serum thyroxine and TRAb, thyroid ultrasound and orbital computed tomography, diagnoses were reached. Study results and caveats: In the analysis, a 13 V-J model separated ophthalmopathy from stable hyperthyroidism. Researchers found most expanded thyroid clonotypes above 0.001 in blood as well.

The CDR3 regions of TCR beta were amplified from RNA transcripts. RT-PCR in the first round (using the HTBI primer set) targeted the TCR CDR3. TCRdb re-called the multiplex PCR reads through MiXCR, storing one row per CDR3 protein. The table shows approximately 560,000 distinct CDR3 sequences, with approximately 14% occurring only once. The sequence was obtained from a woman in her 30s with Graves' hyperthyroidism. The sequencing input was blood. The chain is built from TRBV7-9 and TRBJ2-7; possibly TRBD2 for D (6 bases). The CDR3 protein is CASSLDSSIGSRRGYEQYF. CDR3 coding DNA: TGTGCCAGCAGCTTAGATTCGTCGATCGGGAGTCGACGGGGTTACGAGCAGTACTTC.